A single TCR beta chain is shown here with its context. This specimen belongs to a study of shared clonotypes between healthy human individuals. Only in-frame clones appear in the TCRdb table, and some are missing; sequencing was by immunoSEQ multiplex PCR. The table has 1.5 million to 2.5 million clones, approximately 95% seen once. The CDR3 totals 16 residues. V lost 5 bases, J lost 7 bases, and 26 bases lay in between. The germline CDR1 and CDR2 sequences are GTSNPN and SVGIG (reference sequence). Naive-designated CD8 cells lacked CD45RO, were positively enriched for CCR7, and omitted terminally differentiated effector memory CD45RA+ cells.

The sequence derives from a man aged 18 to 30 in good health. The chain joins TRBV30 to TRBJ1-1; tentatively, D is TRBD1 (6 bases). Source material: naive CD8+ T cells sorted from blood. CDR3 nucleotides: TGTGCCTGGGGAGGGATCGGACAGTCCCTGGAAGATGAAGCTTTCTTT. It encodes CAWGGIGQSLEDEAFF.